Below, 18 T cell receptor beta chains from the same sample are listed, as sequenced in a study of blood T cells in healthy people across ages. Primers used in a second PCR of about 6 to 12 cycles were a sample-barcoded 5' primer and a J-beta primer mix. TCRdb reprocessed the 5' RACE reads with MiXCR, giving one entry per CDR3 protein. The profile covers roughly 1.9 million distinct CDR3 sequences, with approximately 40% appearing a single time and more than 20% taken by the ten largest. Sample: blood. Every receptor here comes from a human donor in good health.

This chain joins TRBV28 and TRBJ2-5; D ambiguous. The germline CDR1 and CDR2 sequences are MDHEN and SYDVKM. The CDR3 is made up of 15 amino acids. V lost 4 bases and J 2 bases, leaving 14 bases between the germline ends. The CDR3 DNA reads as TGTGCCAGCAGTTCCCCGTGGCGGATACAAGAGACCCAGTACTTC. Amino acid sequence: CASSSPWRIQETQYF.

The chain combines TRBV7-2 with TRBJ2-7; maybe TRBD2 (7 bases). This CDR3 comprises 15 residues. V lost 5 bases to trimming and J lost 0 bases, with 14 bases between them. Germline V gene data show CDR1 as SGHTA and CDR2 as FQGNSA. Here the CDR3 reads CASSTSGGLSYEQYF. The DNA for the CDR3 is TGTGCCAGCAGCACTTCGGGGGGCCTCTCCTACGAGCAGTACTTC.

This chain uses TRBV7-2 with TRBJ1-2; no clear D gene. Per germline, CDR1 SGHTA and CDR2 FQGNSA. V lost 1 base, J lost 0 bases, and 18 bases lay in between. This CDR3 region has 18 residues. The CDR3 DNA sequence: TGTGCCAGCAGCTTAGAAGCGGACGCAAGATTAGCTAACTATGGCTACACCTTC. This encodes CASSLEADARLANYGYTF.

Here the CDR3 DNA reads TGTGCCAGCAGCCCTGCTAGCGGCCCTTACAATGAGCAGTTCTTC. It specifies CASSPASGPYNEQFF. The chain couples TRBV7-3 to TRBJ2-1; 7 positions agree with TRBD2. The germline V gene encodes CDR1 SGHTA and CDR2 FQGTGA. Germline trimming cut 5 bases from V and 4 bases from J; bases unmatched to any gene: 8. The CDR3 consists of 15 residues. Using reference TRBV7-3 and TRBJ2-1 for the parts outside the CDR3, the full variable domain is GAGVSQTPSNKVTEKGKYVELRCDPISGHTALYWYRQSLGQGPEFLIYFQGTGAADDSGLPNDRFFAVRPEGSVSTLKIQRTERGDSAVYLCASSPASGPYNEQFFGPGTRLTVL.

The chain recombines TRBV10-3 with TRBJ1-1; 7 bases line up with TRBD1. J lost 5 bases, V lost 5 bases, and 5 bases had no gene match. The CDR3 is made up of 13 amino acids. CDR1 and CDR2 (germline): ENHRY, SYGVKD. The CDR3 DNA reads TGTGCCATCAGTACAGGGGTTGAAACTGAAGCTTTCTTT. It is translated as CAISTGVETEAFF.

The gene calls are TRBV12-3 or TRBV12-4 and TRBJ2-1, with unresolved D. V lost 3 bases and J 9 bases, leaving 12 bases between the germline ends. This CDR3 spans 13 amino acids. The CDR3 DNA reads TGTGCCAGCAGTTTCGAAGTGCGAGGTGAGCAGTTCTTC. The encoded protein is CASSFEVRGEQFF.

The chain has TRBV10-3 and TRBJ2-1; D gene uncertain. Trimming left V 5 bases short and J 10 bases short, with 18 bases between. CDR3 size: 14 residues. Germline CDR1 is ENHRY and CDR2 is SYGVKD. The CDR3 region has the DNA TGTGCCATCAGTAATGGTCAGGCCTCCTACGAGCAGTTCTTC. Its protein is CAISNGQASYEQFF.

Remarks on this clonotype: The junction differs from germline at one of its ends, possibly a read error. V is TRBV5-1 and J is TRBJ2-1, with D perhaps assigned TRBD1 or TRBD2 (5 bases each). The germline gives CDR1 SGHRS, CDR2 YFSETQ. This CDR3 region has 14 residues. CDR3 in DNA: TGCGCCAGCAGCTTGGGGGGGAACTACAATGAGAAGTTCTTC. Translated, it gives CASSLGGNYNEKFF.

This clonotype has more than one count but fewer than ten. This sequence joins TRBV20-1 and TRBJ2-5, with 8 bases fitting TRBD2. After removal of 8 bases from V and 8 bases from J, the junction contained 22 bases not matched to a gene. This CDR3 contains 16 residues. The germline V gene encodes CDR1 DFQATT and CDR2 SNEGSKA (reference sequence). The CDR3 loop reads CSLGGVSGGPQGTQYF. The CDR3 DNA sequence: TGCAGTCTCGGAGGGGTCAGCGGGGGCCCTCAGGGTACCCAGTACTTC.

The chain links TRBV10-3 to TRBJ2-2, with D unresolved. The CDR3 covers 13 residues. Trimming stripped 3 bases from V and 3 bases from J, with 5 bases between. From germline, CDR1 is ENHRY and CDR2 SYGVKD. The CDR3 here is CAISEWDTGELFF. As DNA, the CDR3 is TGTGCCATCAGTGAATGGGACACCGGGGAGCTGTTTTTT.

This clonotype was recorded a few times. The CDR3 DNA reads as TGTGCCATCAGCCGGGACAACCGCCCCAACGAGCAGTACTTC. Its protein is CAISRDNRPNEQYF. This chain uses TRBV10-3 with TRBJ2-7; D is perhaps TRBD1 (6 bases). CDR1 is ENHRY and CDR2 is SYGVKD in the germline V gene. Trimming shortened V by 6 bases and J by 5 bases, and 17 bases separated the two germline ends. The CDR3 loop spans 14 amino acids.

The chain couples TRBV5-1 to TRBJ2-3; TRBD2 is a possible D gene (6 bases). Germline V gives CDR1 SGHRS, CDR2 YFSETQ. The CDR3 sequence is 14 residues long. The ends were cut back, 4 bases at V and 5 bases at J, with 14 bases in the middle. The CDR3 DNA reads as TGCGCCAGCAGCCCCTACGGGGGTGAAGATACGCAGTATTTT. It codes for CASSPYGGEDTQYF.

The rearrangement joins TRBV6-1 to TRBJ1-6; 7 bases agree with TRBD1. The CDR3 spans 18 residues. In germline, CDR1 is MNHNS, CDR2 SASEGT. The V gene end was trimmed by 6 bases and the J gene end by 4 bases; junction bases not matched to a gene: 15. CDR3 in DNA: TGTGCCAGCAGCCCCCTGGGACAGCAAACCTTTTATAATTCACCCCTCCACTTT. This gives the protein CASSPLGQQTFYNSPLHF.

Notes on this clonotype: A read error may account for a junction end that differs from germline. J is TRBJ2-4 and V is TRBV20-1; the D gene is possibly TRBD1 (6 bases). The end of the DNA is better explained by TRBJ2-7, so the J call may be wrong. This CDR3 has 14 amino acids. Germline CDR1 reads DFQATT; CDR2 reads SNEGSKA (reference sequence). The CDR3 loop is CSAGDPAGVGEQYF. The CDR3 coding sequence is TGCAGTGCTGGAGATCCCGCAGGGGTAGGCGAGCAGTACTTC.

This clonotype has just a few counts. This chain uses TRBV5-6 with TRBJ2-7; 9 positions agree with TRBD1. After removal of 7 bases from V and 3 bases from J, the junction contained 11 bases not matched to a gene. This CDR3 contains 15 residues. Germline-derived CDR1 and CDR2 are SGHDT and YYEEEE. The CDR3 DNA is TGTGCCAGCCGCCGAATGGGACAGGGAGACTACGAGCAGTACTTC. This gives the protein CASRRMGQGDYEQYF.

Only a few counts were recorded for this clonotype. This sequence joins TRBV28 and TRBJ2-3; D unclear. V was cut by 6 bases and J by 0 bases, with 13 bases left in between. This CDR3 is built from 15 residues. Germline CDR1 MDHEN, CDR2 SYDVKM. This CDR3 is CASRPGSPSTDTQYF. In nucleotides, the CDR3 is TGTGCCAGCAGACCTGGCAGTCCTAGCACAGATACGCAGTATTTT.

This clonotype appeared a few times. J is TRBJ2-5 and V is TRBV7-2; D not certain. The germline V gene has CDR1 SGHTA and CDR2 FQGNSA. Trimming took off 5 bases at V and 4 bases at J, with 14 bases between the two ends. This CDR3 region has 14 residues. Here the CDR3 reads CASSPPWNRETQYF. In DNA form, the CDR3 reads TGTGCCAGCAGCCCCCCTTGGAACAGAGAGACCCAGTACTTC.

The CDR3 bases are TGTGCCAGCAGCTATCGGACAGAAAAACTGTTTTTT. Protein sequence: CASSYRTEKLFF. The chain uses TRBV7-2 and TRBJ1-4; D perhaps matches TRBD1 (5 bases). Trimming shortened V by 4 bases and J by 8 bases, and 8 bases separated the two germline ends. In germline, CDR1 is SGHTA, CDR2 FQGNSA. The CDR3 is 12 amino acids.